This entry concerns a single T cell receptor (beta chain). Its matching antigen is unknown. Regarding time point: newly diagnosed GD, antithyroid drugs for less than 3 months. With RNA extracted from PBMCs as input, the TCR library was made. Xi'an, China, was home to the endocrinology department that provided patients. This sample was included in a study of regulatory T cells in long-lasting Graves disease. Arm-PCR of CDR3 regions and iRepertoire HTBI primers were the basis on which TCR beta libraries were built. Original analysis: Identification yielded some 65 TRBV and 14 TRBJ segments across samples. TCRdb called the multiplex PCR reads again in MiXCR, with one record for every CDR3 protein. TCRdb's processing, not the authors', yielded these V and J calls. The table has 350,000 to 500,000 distinct CDR3 sequences, about 16% seen once; the top ten hold 23%. General study points: Relative to newly diagnosed Graves' patients, persistent ones had lower TCR diversity.

The CDR3 loop spans 17 amino acids. In germline, CDR1 is SGHRS, CDR2 YFSETQ. V dropped 0 bases and J dropped 5; count of bases not matched to a gene: 11. These records were also assigned to another study, of T cells in Graves' hyperthyroidism and ophthalmopathy. That source notes: Model predictions of ophthalmopathy came a median roughly 6.4 months before onset.

The source is a woman aged 18-35 years with Graves disease. The rearrangement joins TRBV5-1 to TRBJ1-2; 9 nucleotides align to TRBD1. The sequencing used peripheral blood mononuclear cells (PBMCs), collected at new diagnosis, from a patient treated with antithyroid drugs. The CDR3 DNA sequence: TGCGCCAGCAGCTTGGCGGGACAGGGCGAAGAGTTTTATGGCTACACCTTC. As protein: CASSLAGQGEEFYGYTF.